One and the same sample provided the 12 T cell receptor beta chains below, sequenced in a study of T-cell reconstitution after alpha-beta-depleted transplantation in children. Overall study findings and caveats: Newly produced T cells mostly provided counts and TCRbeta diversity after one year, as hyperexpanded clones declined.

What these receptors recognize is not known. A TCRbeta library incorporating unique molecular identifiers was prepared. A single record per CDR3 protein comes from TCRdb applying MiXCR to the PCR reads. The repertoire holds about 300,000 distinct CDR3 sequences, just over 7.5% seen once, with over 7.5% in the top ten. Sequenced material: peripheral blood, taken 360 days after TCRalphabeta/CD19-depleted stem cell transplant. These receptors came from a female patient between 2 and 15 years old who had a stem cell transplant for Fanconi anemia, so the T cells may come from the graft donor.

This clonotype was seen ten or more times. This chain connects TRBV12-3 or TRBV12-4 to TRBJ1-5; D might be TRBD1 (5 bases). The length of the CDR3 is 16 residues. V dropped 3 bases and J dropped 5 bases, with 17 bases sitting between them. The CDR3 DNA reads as TGTGCCAGCAGTTTTATGGCAGGGTGGGGTTATCAGCCCCAGCATTTT. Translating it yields CASSFMAGWGYQPQHF.

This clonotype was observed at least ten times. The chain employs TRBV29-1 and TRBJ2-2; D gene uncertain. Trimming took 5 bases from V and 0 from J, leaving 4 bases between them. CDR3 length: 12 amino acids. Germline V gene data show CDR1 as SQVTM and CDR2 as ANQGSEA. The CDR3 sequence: CSVIPNTGELFF. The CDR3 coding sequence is TGCAGCGTTATCCCGAACACCGGGGAGCTGTTTTTT.

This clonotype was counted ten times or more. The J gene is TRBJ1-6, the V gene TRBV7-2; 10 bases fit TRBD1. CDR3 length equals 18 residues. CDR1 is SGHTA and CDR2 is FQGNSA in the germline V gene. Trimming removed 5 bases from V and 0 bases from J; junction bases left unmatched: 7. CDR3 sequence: CASSPWTGGSSYNSPLHF. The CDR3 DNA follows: TGTGCCAGCAGCCCCTGGACAGGGGGGAGCTCCTATAATTCACCCCTCCACTTT. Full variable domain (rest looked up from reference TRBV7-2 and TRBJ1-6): GAGVSQSPSNKVTEKGKDVELRCDPISGHTALYWYRQSLGQGLEFLIYFQGNSAPDKSGLPSDRFSAERTGGSVSTLTIQRTQQEDSAVYLCASSPWTGGSSYNSPLHFGNGTRLTVT.

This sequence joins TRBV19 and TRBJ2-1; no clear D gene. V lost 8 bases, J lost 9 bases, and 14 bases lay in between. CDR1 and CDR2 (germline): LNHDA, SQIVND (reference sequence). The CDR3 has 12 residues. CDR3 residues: CASCEGRSEQFF. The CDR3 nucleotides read TGTGCCAGTTGTGAAGGTAGAAGTGAGCAGTTCTTC.

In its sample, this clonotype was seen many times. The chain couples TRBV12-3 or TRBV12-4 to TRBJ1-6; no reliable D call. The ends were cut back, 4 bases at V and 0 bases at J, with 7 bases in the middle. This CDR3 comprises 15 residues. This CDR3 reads CASSSRDSYNSPLHF. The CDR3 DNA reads TGTGCCAGCAGTTCCCGGGACTCCTATAATTCACCCCTCCACTTT.

This CDR3 reads CASSSSGTANEKLFF. The CDR3 DNA reads TGTGCCAGCAGCTCGTCCGGGACAGCCAATGAAAAACTGTTTTTT. This sequence joins TRBV7-8 and TRBJ1-4; 7 positions agree with TRBD1. Per the germline V gene, CDR1 is SGHVS and CDR2 is FQNEAQ. Trimming at V came to 4 bases and at J to 5 bases, leaving 7 bases not matched to a gene. The CDR3 length is 15 residues.

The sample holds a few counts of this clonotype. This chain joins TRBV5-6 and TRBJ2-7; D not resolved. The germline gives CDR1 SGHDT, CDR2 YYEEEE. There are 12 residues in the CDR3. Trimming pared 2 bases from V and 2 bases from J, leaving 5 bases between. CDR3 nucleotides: TGTGCCAGCAGCTTCGGACCCTACGAGCAGTACGTC. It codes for CASSFGPYEQYV.

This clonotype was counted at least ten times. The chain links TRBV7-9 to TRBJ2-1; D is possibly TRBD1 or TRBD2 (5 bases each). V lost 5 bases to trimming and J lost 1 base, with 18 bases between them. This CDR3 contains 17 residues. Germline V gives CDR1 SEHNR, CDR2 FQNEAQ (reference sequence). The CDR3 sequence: CASSPMGLARSYNEQFF. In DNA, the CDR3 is TGTGCCAGCAGCCCCATGGGGCTAGCTAGGTCCTACAATGAGCAGTTCTTC.

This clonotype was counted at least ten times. The CDR3 DNA is TGTGCCAGCAGTCGCCGAGGGGAATCCAAAAACATTCAGTACTTC. Amino acids: CASSRRGESKNIQYF. V usage is TRBV6-5 and J usage is TRBJ2-4; TRBD1 or TRBD2 may be the D gene (5 bases each). There are 15 residues in the CDR3. The germline V gene encodes CDR1 MNHEY and CDR2 SVGAGI. Between the trimmed V and J ends, which lost 5 bases and 2 bases, there was a span of 13 bases.

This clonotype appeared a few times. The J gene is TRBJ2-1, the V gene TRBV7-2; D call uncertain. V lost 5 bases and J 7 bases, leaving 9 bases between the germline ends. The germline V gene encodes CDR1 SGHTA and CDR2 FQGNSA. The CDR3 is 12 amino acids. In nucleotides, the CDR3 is TGTGCCAGCAGCCTCTTACCTAATGAGCAGTTCTTC. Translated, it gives CASSLLPNEQFF.

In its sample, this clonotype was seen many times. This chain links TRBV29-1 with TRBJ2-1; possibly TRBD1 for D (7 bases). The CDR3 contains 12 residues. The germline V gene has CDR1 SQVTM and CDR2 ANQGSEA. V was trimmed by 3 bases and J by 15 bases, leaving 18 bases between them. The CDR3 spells CSVDIVGRGVFF. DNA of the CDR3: TGCAGCGTTGATATCGTGGGCAGGGGGGTGTTCTTC.

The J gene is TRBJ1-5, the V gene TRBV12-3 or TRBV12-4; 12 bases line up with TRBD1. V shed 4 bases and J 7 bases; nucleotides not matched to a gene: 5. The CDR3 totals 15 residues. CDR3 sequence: CASSWDRGPGQPQHF. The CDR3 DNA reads TGTGCCAGCAGTTGGGACAGGGGGCCGGGACAGCCCCAGCATTTT.